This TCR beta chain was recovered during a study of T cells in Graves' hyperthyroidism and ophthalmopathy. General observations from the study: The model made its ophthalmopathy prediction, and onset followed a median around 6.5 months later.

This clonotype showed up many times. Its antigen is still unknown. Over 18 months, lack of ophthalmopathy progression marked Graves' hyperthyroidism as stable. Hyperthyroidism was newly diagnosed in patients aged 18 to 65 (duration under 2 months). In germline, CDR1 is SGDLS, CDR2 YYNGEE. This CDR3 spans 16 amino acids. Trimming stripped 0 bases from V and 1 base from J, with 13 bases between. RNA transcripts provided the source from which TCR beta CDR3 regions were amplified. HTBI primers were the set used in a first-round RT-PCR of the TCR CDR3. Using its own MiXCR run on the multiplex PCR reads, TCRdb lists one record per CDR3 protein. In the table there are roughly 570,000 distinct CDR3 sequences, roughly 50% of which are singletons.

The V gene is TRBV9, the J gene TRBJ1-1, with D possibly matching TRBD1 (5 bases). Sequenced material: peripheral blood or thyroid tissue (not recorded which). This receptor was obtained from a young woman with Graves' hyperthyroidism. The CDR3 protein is CASSVATGLENTEAFF. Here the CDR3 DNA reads TGTGCCAGCAGCGTAGCTACGGGACTCGAGAACACTGAAGCTTTCTTT.